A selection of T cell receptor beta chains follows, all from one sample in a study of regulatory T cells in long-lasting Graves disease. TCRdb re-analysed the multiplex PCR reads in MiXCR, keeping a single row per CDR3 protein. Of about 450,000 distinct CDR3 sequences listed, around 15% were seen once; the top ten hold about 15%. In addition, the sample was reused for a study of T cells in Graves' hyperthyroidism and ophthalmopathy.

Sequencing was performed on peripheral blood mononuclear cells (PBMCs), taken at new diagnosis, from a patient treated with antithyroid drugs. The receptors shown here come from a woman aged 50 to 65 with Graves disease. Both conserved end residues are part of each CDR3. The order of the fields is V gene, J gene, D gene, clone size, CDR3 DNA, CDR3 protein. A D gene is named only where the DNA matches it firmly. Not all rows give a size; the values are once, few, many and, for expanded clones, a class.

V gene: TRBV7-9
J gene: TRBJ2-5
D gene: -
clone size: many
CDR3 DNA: TGTGCCAGCAGCTCGCACAGTACTACGGAGACCCAGTACTTC
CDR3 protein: CASSSHSTTETQYF

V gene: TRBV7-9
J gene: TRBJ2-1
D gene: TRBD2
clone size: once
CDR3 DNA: TGTGCCAGCAGCCATAGGGTTGTTCGCGGGAGGAATGAGCAGTTCTTC
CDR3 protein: CASSHRVVRGRNEQFF

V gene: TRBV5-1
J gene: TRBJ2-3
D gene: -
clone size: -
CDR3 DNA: TGCGCCAGCAGCCCGGGAGGTAGGGCAGGGGAAGATACGCAGTATTTT
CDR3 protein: CASSPGGRAGEDTQYF

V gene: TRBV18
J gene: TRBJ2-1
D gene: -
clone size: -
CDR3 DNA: TGTGCCAGCTCACCGAGGGGCGGGAATAACAATGAGCAGTTCTTC
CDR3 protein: CASSPRGGNNNEQFF

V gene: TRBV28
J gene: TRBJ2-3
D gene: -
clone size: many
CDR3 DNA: TGTGCCAGCAGTTTAAAGATACTCCTGTTGGATACGCAGTATTTT
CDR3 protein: CASSLKILLLDTQYF

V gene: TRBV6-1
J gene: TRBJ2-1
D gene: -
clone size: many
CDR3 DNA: TGTGCCAGCAGCCCGGAATATGGGGGGGCCACCTCCTACAATGAGCAGTTCTTC
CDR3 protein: CASSPEYGGATSYNEQFF

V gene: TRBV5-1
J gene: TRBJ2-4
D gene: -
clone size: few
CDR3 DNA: TGCGCCAGCAGCTTGGATCGAGAAGCGACGCTTTTAGCCAAAAACATTCAGTACTTC
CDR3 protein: CASSLDREATLLAKNIQYF

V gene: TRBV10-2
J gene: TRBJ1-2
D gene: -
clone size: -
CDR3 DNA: TGCGCCAGCAGTGAGCGGGGGCTCGGCTACACCTTC
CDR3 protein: CASSERGLGYTF

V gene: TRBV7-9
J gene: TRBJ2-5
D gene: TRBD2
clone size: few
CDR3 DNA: TGTGCCAGCAGCTTAGATAGCGGGAGGAGAGAGACCCAGTACTTC
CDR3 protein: CASSLDSGRRETQYF

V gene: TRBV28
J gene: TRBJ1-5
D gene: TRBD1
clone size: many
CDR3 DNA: TGTGCCAGCAGCCCTACAGGGGGCATTCAGCCCCAGCATTTT
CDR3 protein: CASSPTGGIQPQHF

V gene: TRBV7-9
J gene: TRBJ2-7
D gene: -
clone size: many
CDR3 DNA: TGTGCCAGCAGCCTTGGTCAAGGGACGCTGGACGAGCAGTACTTC
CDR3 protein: CASSLGQGTLDEQYF

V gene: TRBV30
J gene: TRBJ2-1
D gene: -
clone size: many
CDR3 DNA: TGTGCCTCAGCCCCTAAAGGGACGAACTTCAATGAGCAGTTCTTC
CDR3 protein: CASAPKGTNFNEQFF

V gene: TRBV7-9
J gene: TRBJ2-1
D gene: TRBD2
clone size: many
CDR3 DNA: TGTGCCAGCAGCTACGGGACTAGCGGGATTCTCAATGAGCAGTTCTTC
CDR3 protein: CASSYGTSGILNEQFF

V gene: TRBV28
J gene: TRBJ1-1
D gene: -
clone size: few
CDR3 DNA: TGTGCCAGCAGCACCGGACGGTACACTGAAGCTTTCTTT
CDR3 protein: CASSTGRYTEAFF

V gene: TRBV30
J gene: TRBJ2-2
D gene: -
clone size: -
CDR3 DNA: TGTGCCTGTCCTGACAGTCACACCGGGGAGCTGTTTTTT
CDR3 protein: CACPDSHTGELFF

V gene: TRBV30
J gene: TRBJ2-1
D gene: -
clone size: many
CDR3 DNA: TGTGCCTGGAGCGGGCAGGGGACAAATGAGCAGTTCTTC
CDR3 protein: CAWSGQGTNEQFF

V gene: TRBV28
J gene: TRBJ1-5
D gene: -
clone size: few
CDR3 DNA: TGTGCCAGCAGTTCTTTTACGGGATTGTGGCAGCCCCAGCATTTT
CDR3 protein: CASSSFTGLWQPQHF

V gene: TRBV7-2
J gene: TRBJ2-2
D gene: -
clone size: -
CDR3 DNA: TGTGCCAGCAGCAGGACGGTCGCCGGGGAGCTGTTTTTT
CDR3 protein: CASSRTVAGELFF

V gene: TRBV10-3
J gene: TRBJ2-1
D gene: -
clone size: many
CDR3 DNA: TGTGCCATCAGCTGGACAGGAGGGACCTACAATGAGCAGTTCTTC
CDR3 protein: CAISWTGGTYNEQFF

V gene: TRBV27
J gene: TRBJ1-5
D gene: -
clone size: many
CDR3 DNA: TGTGCCAGCAGTTCCGGCGGTTATCAGCCCCAGCATTTT
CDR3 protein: CASSSGGYQPQHF

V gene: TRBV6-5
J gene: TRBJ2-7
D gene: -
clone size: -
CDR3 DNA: TGTGCCAGCAGTTACTCGGTAGAAGATTACGAGCAGTACTTC
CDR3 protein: CASSYSVEDYEQYF

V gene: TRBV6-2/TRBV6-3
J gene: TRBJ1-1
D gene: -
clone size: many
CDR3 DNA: TGTGCCAGCAGTTACTCCCGGGGGGGCACTGAAGCTTTCTTT
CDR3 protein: CASSYSRGGTEAFF

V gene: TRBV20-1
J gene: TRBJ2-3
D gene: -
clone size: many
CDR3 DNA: TGCAGCGGTGGGGCGGTATGGGGGGATACGCAGTATTTT
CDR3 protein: CSGGAVWGDTQYF

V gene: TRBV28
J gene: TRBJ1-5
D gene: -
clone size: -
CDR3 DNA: TGTGCCAGCAGTTCCCTACAGGGTAATAGCAATCAGCCCCAGCATTTT
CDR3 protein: CASSSLQGNSNQPQHF

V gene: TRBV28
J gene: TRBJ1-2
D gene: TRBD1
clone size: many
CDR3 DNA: TGTGCCAGCAGATCACCCCGCCGCTCAGGGGGCTATGGCTACACCTTC
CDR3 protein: CASRSPRRSGGYGYTF

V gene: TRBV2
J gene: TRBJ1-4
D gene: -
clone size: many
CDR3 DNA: TGTGCCAGCAGTGGACGGACAGCCCTCGGTCCGAGGGGAAAACTGTTTTTT
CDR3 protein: CASSGRTALGPRGKLFF

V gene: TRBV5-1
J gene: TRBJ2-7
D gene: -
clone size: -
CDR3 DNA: TGCGCCAGCAGCGTGGAAGGGGTCTCCTACGAGCAGTACTTC
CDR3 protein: CASSVEGVSYEQYF

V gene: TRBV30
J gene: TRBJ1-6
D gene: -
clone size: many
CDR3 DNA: TGTGCCTGGAGTGTCCGTCGGAATAATTCACCCCTCCACTTT
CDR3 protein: CAWSVRRNNSPLHF

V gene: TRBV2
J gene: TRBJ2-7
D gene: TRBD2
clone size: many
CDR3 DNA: TGTGCCAGCAGACAGGGACTAGCAACCTACGAGCAGTACTTC
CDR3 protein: CASRQGLATYEQYF

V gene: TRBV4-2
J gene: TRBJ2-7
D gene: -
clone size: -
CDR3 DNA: TGTGCCAGCAGCCAAAGGCGGGATTGGGACGAGCAGTACTTC
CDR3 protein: CASSQRRDWDEQYF

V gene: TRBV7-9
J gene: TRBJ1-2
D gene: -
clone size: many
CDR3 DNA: TGTGCCAGCAGCTCACAGGACAGAGGCTATGGCTACACCTTC
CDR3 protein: CASSSQDRGYGYTF

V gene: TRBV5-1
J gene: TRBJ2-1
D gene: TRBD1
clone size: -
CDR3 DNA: TGCGCCAGCAGCTTGGAGGGGGCCAGCTCCTACAATGAGCAGTTCTTC
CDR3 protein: CASSLEGASSYNEQFF

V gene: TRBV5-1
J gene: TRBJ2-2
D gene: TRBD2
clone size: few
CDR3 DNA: TGCGCCAGCAGCCAAGATCCTCAGCGGGGGAGCACCGGGGAGCTGTTTTTT
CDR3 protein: CASSQDPQRGSTGELFF

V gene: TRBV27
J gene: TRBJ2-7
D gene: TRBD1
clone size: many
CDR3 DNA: TGTGCCAGCAGTTTAAGGGACAGGACCTACGAGCAGTACTTC
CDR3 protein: CASSLRDRTYEQYF

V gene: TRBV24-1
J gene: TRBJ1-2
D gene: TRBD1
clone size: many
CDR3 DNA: TGTGCCACCAGCGGGACAGGGGTTGACTATGGCTACACCTTC
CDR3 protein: CATSGTGVDYGYTF

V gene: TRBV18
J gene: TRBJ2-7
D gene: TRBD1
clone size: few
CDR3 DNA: TGTGCCAGCTCACCAGCGACAGGGGGCAAGTTCTACGAGCAGTACTTC
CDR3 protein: CASSPATGGKFYEQYF

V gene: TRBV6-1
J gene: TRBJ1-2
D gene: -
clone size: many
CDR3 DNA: TGTGCCAGCAGAGCTAACTATGGCTACACCTTC
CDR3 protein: CASRANYGYTF

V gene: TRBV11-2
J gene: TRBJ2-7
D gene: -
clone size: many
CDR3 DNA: TGTGCCAGCAGCCTCAGTGGGTCCTACGAGCAGTACTTC
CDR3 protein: CASSLSGSYEQYF

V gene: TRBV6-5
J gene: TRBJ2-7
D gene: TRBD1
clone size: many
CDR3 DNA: TGTGCCAGCAGTTACTCGAACAGGGGGCTGTACGAGCAGTACTTC
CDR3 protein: CASSYSNRGLYEQYF

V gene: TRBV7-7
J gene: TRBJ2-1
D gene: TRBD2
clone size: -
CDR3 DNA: TGTGCTAGCAACTTGGGAGGGAACAATGAGCAGTTCTTC
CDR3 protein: CASNLGGNNEQFF

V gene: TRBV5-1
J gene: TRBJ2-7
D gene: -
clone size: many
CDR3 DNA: TGCGCCAGCCAGCTTGTAGGTTTCCCCGAGCAGTACTTC
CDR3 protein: CASQLVGFPEQYF

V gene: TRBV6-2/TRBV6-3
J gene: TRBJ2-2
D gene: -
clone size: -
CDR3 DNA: TGTGCCAGCAGACCCCCTTTACCCGGGGAGCTGTTTTTT
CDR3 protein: CASRPPLPGELFF

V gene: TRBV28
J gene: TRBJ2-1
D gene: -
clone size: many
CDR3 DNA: TGTGCCAGCAGTTTAGCAGGGTTTGATGAGCAGTTCTTC
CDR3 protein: CASSLAGFDEQFF

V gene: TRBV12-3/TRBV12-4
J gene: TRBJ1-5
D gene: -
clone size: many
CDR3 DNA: TGTGCCAGCAGTTTAGGGACACTAAATCAGCCCCAGCATTTT
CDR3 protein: CASSLGTLNQPQHF

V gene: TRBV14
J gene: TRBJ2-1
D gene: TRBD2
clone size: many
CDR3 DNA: TGTGCCAGCAGCGTACGACCGGGACTAGCGGGAGAAACCAGTAGTGAGCAGTTCTTC
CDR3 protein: CASSVRPGLAGETSSEQFF

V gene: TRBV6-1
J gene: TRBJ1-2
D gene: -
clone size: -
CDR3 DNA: TGTGCCAGTTCTATCGATAACTATGGCTACACCTTC
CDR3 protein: CASSIDNYGYTF

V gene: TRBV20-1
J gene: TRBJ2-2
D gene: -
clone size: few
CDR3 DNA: TGCAGTGCCATACCGCCAGGGGCCACCGGGGAGCTGTTTTTT
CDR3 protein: CSAIPPGATGELFF

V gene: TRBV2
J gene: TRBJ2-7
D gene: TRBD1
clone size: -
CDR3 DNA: TGTGCCAGCAGCAGTCCAACAGGGGGCAATGAGCAGTACTTC
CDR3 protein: CASSSPTGGNEQYF

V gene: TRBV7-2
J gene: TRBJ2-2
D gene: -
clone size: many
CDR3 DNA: TGTGCCAGCAGCTTAGCACGGGAGCCGGGCACCGGGGAGCTGTTTTTT
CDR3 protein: CASSLAREPGTGELFF

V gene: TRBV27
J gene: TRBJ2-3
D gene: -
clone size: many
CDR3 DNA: TGTGCCAGCAGTTTGACGGGACGCGAAACAGATACGCAGTATTTT
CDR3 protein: CASSLTGRETDTQYF

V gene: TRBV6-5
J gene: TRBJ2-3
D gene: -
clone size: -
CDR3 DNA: TGTGCCAGCAGTTACCGGAGGGCAGATACGCAGTATTTT
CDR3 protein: CASSYRRADTQYF

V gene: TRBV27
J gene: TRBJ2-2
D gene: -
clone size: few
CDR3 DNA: TGTGCCAGCAGTTTGGGTACGGAAGGGTTTCGCACCGGGGAGCTGTTTTTT
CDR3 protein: CASSLGTEGFRTGELFF